Following are 32 T cell receptor beta chains from one sample sequenced in a study of cytomegalovirus exposure and HLA in healthy donors. TCRdb keeps only in-frame clones here, not all; method: immunoSEQ multiplex PCR. The data hold 150,000 to 200,000 clones, with around 84% observed a single time. The sequenced sample was PBMCs. These receptors were obtained from a man between 18 and 29 years old in good health and CMV-seropositive.

The V call is TRBV4-1, the J call TRBJ1-2; no clear D. The CDR3 length is 15 residues. Germline values: CDR1 MGHRA, CDR2 YSYEKL. Trimming removed 0 bases from V and 3 bases from J, with 11 bases in between. The CDR3 sequence is CASSQDRNSYYGYTF. CDR3 bases: TGCGCCAGCAGCCAAGATCGAAACAGTTACTATGGCTACACCTTC.

This clone was seen just once. This chain links TRBV16 with TRBJ2-1, with D uncertain. Germline CDR1 and CDR2: KGHSY and FQNENV. This CDR3 spans 11 amino acids. V was shortened by 4 bases and J by 6 bases, with 4 bases between the two germline ends. CDR3 sequence: CASSPINEQFF. The CDR3 nucleotides are TGTGCCAGCAGCCCTATCAATGAGCAGTTCTTC.

The rearrangement uses TRBV7-6 and TRBJ2-6; D not resolved. Trimming took 5 bases from V and 2 from J, leaving 10 bases between them. Germline CDR1 is SGHVS and CDR2 is FNYEAQ. The CDR3 runs to 15 residues. In nucleotides, the CDR3 is TGTGCCAGCAGCCCTATTCTGGCTGGGGCCAACGTCCTGACTTTC. This translates into CASSPILAGANVLTF.

This chain links TRBV6-1 with TRBJ2-7; D is possibly TRBD2 (6 bases). Germline CDR1 and CDR2: MNHNS and SASEGT. The CDR3 loop spans 17 amino acids. V was trimmed by 2 bases and J by 3 bases, leaving 20 bases between them. The CDR3 DNA sequence: TGTGCCAGCAGTGAAATTTTGGGGGACTTGAAATTCTACGAGCAGTACTTC. It translates to CASSEILGDLKFYEQYF.

J is TRBJ1-5 and V is TRBV6-6, with TRBD1 matching 8 bases. Losses at the gene ends were 2 bases for V and 5 bases for J; bases not matched to a gene: 2. The germline V gene has CDR1 MNHNY and CDR2 SVGAGI (reference sequence). CDR3 length equals 14 residues. This CDR3 is CASSYGTGDQPQHF. The CDR3 nucleotides are TGTGCCAGCAGTTACGGGACAGGAGATCAGCCCCAGCATTTT.

The J gene is TRBJ2-5, the V gene TRBV11-2; maybe TRBD1 (6 bases). The CDR3 is made up of 14 amino acids. The V gene lost 2 bases and the J gene lost 4 bases, with 11 bases spanning the gap. The germline V gene has CDR1 SGHAT and CDR2 FQNNGV. The CDR3 loop is CASSLRTERETQYF. The DNA for the CDR3 is TGTGCCAGCAGCTTACGGACAGAGCGAGAGACCCAGTACTTC.

This chain joins TRBV6-5 and TRBJ2-7; TRBD1 matches 8 bases. V lost 4 bases and J lost 3; bases outside the gene matches: 8. CDR1 is MNHEY, CDR2 SVGAGI, per germline. The length of the CDR3 is 15 residues. For the CDR3, the DNA is TGTGCCAGCAGTTTCATAACAGGGGGAATCTACGAGCAGTACTTC. Translated: CASSFITGGIYEQYF.

This clone came up once. This rearrangement joins TRBV7-2 to TRBJ2-6, with TRBD1 matching over 12 bases. This CDR3 comprises 17 residues. V lost 5 bases, J lost 2 bases, and 4 bases stayed unmatched. The germline gives CDR1 SGHTA, CDR2 FQGNSA. CDR3 sequence (DNA): TGTGCCAGCAGCATGGGACAGGGGGCGCCTGGGGCCAACGTCCTGACTTTC. Translating gives CASSMGQGAPGANVLTF. The variable domain in full, completed from reference TRBV7-2 and TRBJ2-6, reads GAGVSQSPSNKVTEKGKDVELRCDPISGHTALYWYRQSLGQGLEFLIYFQGNSAPDKSGLPSDRFSAERTGGSVSTLTIQRTQQEDSAVYLCASSMGQGAPGANVLTFGAGSRLTVL.

This clone was seen more than once but under ten times. The gene calls are TRBV7-9 and TRBJ2-2, with 12 bases that match TRBD2. The V gene's germline CDR1 is SEHNR and CDR2 FQNEAQ (reference sequence). Losses at the gene ends were 3 bases for V and 6 bases for J; bases not matched to a gene: 2. The CDR3 length is 15 residues. The chain's CDR3 is CASSLASGRAGELFF. The CDR3 DNA reads TGTGCCAGCAGCTTGGCTAGCGGGAGGGCCGGGGAGCTGTTTTTT.

CDR3 nucleotide sequence: TGTGCCTGGAGTGTCATAGCGGGGGGTCGCAATGAGCAGTTCTTC. This encodes CAWSVIAGGRNEQFF. The chain joins TRBV30 to TRBJ2-1; 10 positions agree with TRBD2. This CDR3 is 15 amino acids long. Losses at the gene ends were 0 bases for V and 6 bases for J; bases not matched to a gene: 5. CDR1 is GTSNPN and CDR2 is SVGIG in the germline V gene (reference sequence).

V gene TRBV9 combines with J gene TRBJ1-4; maybe TRBD1 (6 bases). The CDR3 covers 15 residues. V lost 3 bases to trimming and J lost 7 bases, with 16 bases between them. CDR1 and CDR2 (germline): SGDLS, YYNGEE. The CDR3 loop is CASSGGGGWGEKLFF. CDR3 sequence (DNA): TGTGCCAGCAGCGGCGGGGGGGGCTGGGGTGAAAAACTGTTTTTT.

This chain joins TRBV30 and TRBJ1-2; 9 positions agree with TRBD1. Germline V gene data show CDR1 as GTSNPN and CDR2 as SVGIG (reference sequence). The CDR3 sequence is 13 residues long. The V gene end was trimmed by 6 bases and the J gene end by 5 bases; junction bases not matched to a gene: 7. The CDR3 loop is CACGTGGGYGYTF. The CDR3 DNA follows: TGTGCCTGCGGCACAGGGGGCGGGTATGGCTACACCTTC.

The V gene is TRBV5-4, the J gene TRBJ2-7, with 10 bases matching TRBD2. Germline CDR1 is SGHNT and CDR2 is YYREEE (reference sequence). The CDR3 is 16 residues long. V lost 4 bases to trimming and J lost 5 bases; unmatched junction nucleotides: 12. This CDR3 reads CASSRPITGTSDEQYF. In nucleotides, the CDR3 is TGTGCCAGCAGCCGGCCGATTACCGGGACTAGCGACGAGCAGTACTTC.

The rearrangement joins TRBV5-1 to TRBJ2-5; the D gene is possibly TRBD2 (7 bases). The ends were cut back, 0 bases at V and 4 bases at J, with 22 bases in the middle. CDR3 length: 18 residues. Germline CDR1 reads SGHRS; CDR2 reads YFSETQ. CDR3 nucleotide sequence: TGCGCCAGCAGCTTGGCCGGGTTTCGGGGGGCGAGAGGAGAGACCCAGTACTTC. This encodes CASSLAGFRGARGETQYF.

V and J are TRBV27 and TRBJ1-2; the D gene is possibly TRBD1 (6 bases). The CDR3 runs 15 residues. Germline CDR1 and CDR2: MNHEY and SMNVEV (reference sequence). V was clipped by 5 bases and J by 1 base, with 14 bases between them. CDR3 region: CASSPTGRGNYGYTF. The CDR3 DNA is TGTGCCAGCAGTCCCACAGGGAGGGGTAACTATGGCTACACCTTC.

This CDR3 reads CASSLSPVSGNTIYF. The CDR3 nucleotides are TGTGCCAGCAGTTTATCGCCGGTTTCTGGAAACACCATATATTTT. This rearrangement joins TRBV27 to TRBJ1-3; the D is unclear. The V end was cut by 0 bases, the J end by 1 base, with 7 bases between. Looked up from germline, CDR1 is MNHEY and CDR2 is SMNVEV (reference sequence). The CDR3 is made up of 15 amino acids.

The V and J genes are TRBV27 and TRBJ1-1, with a tentative D call TRBD1 (5 bases). The germline CDR1 and CDR2 sequences are MNHEY and SMNVEV (reference sequence). This CDR3 is built from 13 residues. The ends were cut back, 3 bases at V and 4 bases at J, with 9 bases in the middle. The CDR3 DNA is TGTGCCAGCAGTTTTAGGGGCCCCACTGAAGCTTTCTTT. It encodes CASSFRGPTEAFF.

The CDR3 sequence is CASSLQVLDEKLFF. CDR3 coding DNA: TGCGCCAGCAGCCTTCAGGTTCTTGATGAAAAACTGTTTTTT. This sequence joins TRBV4-1 and TRBJ1-4; D gene unclear. The V and J ends lost 4 bases and 6 bases respectively, with 12 bases between them. This CDR3 contains 14 residues. The germline gives CDR1 MGHRA, CDR2 YSYEKL.

This chain joins TRBV27 and TRBJ2-1, with 16 positions matching TRBD2. The CDR3 contains 22 residues. The ends lost 0 bases at V and 0 bases at J; junction bases unmatched: 11. CDR1 and CDR2 from the germline V gene are MNHEY and SMNVEV (reference sequence). Here the CDR3 DNA reads TGTGCCAGCAGTTTATCTGCTAAGGGACTAGCGGGGGGGCCGGGCTCCTACAATGAGCAGTTCTTC. Translated: CASSLSAKGLAGGPGSYNEQFF.

This clone has only a few counts. V is TRBV5-1 and J is TRBJ2-3; the match to TRBD2 covers 9 bases. Germline CDR1 reads SGHRS; CDR2 reads YFSETQ. This CDR3 contains 16 residues. The ends lost 3 bases at V and 2 bases at J; junction bases unmatched: 7. In DNA form, the CDR3 reads TGCGCCAGCAGCTCCCCTAGCGGGATCGACACAGATACGCAGTATTTT. This encodes CASSSPSGIDTDTQYF.

This clone occurred once. The V gene is TRBV2, the J gene TRBJ2-5; tentative D call: TRBD1 (5 bases). The CDR3 is made up of 13 amino acids. V was clipped by 4 bases and J by 5 bases, with 11 bases between them. Per the germline V gene, CDR1 is SNHLY and CDR2 is FYNNEI. In DNA, the CDR3 is TGTGCCAGCAGTGGCCCAGGGTGGGAGACCCAGTACTTC. Translating gives CASSGPGWETQYF.

The chain carries TRBV25-1 and TRBJ1-3; a possible D gene is TRBD1 (6 bases). Per the germline V gene, CDR1 is MGHDK and CDR2 is SYGVNS. V was cut by 7 bases and J by 0 bases, with 7 bases left in between. The CDR3 runs 13 residues. CDR3 coding DNA: TGTGCCAGCACAGGGGTCTCTGGAAACACCATATATTTT. It codes for CASTGVSGNTIYF.

This clone occurred once. The chain links TRBV27 to TRBJ2-7; TRBD2 agrees at 15 bases. Germline-derived CDR1 and CDR2 are MNHEY and SMNVEV (reference sequence). The CDR3 sequence is 18 residues long. With V trimmed by 5 bases and J by 3 bases, 11 bases remained unmatched. In nucleotides, the CDR3 is TGTGCCAGCAGTCCCACCGGGACTAGCGGGGGGTTAGGCTACGAGCAGTACTTC. Translating it yields CASSPTGTSGGLGYEQYF.

This clone was detected only a few times. The rearrangement uses TRBV2 and TRBJ1-4; the D gene is possibly TRBD1 (5 bases). V was pared by 3 bases and J by 8 bases, with 13 bases between. This CDR3 is built from 14 residues. Looked up from germline, CDR1 is SNHLY and CDR2 is FYNNEI. The chain's CDR3 is CASSDRQGGEKLFF. DNA for the CDR3: TGTGCCAGCAGTGATCGGCAGGGCGGAGAAAAACTGTTTTTT.

This chain uses TRBV2 with TRBJ2-1; 7 nucleotides line up with TRBD1. This CDR3 has 14 residues. The V gene's germline CDR1 is SNHLY and CDR2 FYNNEI. J was trimmed by 3 bases and V by 3 bases; bases with no gene match: 2. CDR3 loop: CASSDRTGYNEQFF. DNA for the CDR3: TGTGCCAGCAGTGACAGGACAGGCTACAATGAGCAGTTCTTC.

Here the CDR3 reads CASSERDRSYNSPLHF. CDR3 coding DNA: TGTGCCAGCAGTGAGCGGGACCGCTCCTATAATTCACCCCTCCACTTT. The rearrangement links TRBV2 to TRBJ1-6; possibly TRBD1 for D (5 bases). CDR1 and CDR2 from the germline V gene are SNHLY and FYNNEI. This CDR3 comprises 16 residues. Trimming left V 3 bases short and J 0 bases short, with 9 bases between.

V is TRBV2 and J is TRBJ2-1; TRBD2 aligns across 8 bases. The germline V gene encodes CDR1 SNHLY and CDR2 FYNNEI. Trimming at V came to 5 bases and at J to 5 bases, leaving 5 bases not matched to a gene. The CDR3 totals 14 residues. CDR3 region: CASSSTSADNEQFF. CDR3 bases: TGTGCCAGCAGTTCGACTAGCGCAGACAATGAGCAGTTCTTC.

The rearrangement uses TRBV11-2 and TRBJ2-7; 11 nucleotides agree with TRBD2. The CDR3 sequence is 15 residues long. Germline CDR1 reads SGHAT; CDR2 reads FQNNGV. V shed 5 bases and J 3 bases; nucleotides not matched to a gene: 6. CDR3 residues: CASSAPGLADYEQYF. CDR3 sequence (DNA): TGTGCCAGCAGCGCCCCGGGACTAGCGGACTACGAGCAGTACTTC.

The chain links TRBV5-1 to TRBJ2-7; the D gene is possibly TRBD2 (6 bases). Germline lookup yields CDR1 SGHRS and CDR2 YFSETQ. Trimming cost V 1 base and J 2 bases, with 10 bases left between them. The CDR3 runs 14 residues. The CDR3 loop is CASSLSSGAYEQYF. In nucleotides, the CDR3 is TGCGCCAGCAGCTTGAGTAGCGGCGCCTACGAGCAGTACTTC.

The genes are TRBV30 and TRBJ2-2; 15 bases line up with TRBD2. Germline V gene lookup returns CDR1 GTSNPN and CDR2 SVGIG (reference sequence). V lost 0 bases, J lost 5 bases, and 1 base stayed unmatched. The CDR3 loop spans 16 amino acids. The CDR3 here is CAWSVGLAGGTGELFF. The CDR3, as DNA: TGTGCCTGGAGTGTGGGACTAGCGGGAGGTACCGGGGAGCTGTTTTTT. Supplemented by reference TRBV30 and TRBJ2-2, the full variable domain reads SQTIHQWPATLVQPVGSPLSLECTVEGTSNPNLYWYRQAAGRGLQLLFYSVGIGQISSEVPQNLSASRPQDRQFILSSKKLLLSDSGFYLCAWSVGLAGGTGELFFGEGSRLTVL.

The rearrangement links TRBV2 to TRBJ2-2; TRBD2 agrees at 11 bases. V trimming: 6 bases; J trimming: 1 base; junction bases outside the gene matches: 7. The germline V gene encodes CDR1 SNHLY and CDR2 FYNNEI. There are 17 residues in the CDR3. CDR3 sequence reads: CASRLAGVLRNTGELFF. The CDR3, as DNA: TGTGCCAGCAGACTAGCGGGAGTTTTGCGGAACACCGGGGAGCTGTTTTTT. Filled out from reference TRBV2 and TRBJ2-2, the complete variable domain reads EPEVTQTPSHQVTQMGQEVILRCVPISNHLYFYWYRQILGQKVEFLVSFYNNEISEKSEIFDDQFSVERPDGSNFTLKIRSTKLEDSAMYFCASRLAGVLRNTGELFFGEGSRLTVL.

J is TRBJ2-1 and V is TRBV5-4; 11 nucleotides agree with TRBD2. Germline assignment: CDR1 SGHNT and CDR2 YYREEE (reference sequence). V shed 0 bases, J shed 4 bases, and the junction held 3 bases outside the gene matches. The CDR3 extends over 16 amino acids. CDR3 region: CASSLDGTSGYNEQFF. The CDR3 DNA reads TGTGCCAGCAGCTTGGATGGGACTAGCGGTTACAATGAGCAGTTCTTC. Complete variable domain (other parts from reference TRBV5-4 and TRBJ2-1): ETGVTQSPTHLIKTRGQQVTLRCSSQSGHNTVSWYQQALGQGPQFIFQYYREEENGRGNFPPRFSGLQFPNYSSELNVNALELDDSALYLCASSLDGTSGYNEQFFGPGTRLTVL.